This T cell receptor (beta chain) was sequenced during a study of blood T cell repertoires in COVID-19. This clone was seen once. V was clipped by 1 base and J by 5 bases, with 11 bases between them. The germline gives CDR1 SGHTA, CDR2 FQGNSA. The CDR3 spans 14 residues. Some clones are missing from TCRdb's copy, which holds only in-frame ones; the method was immunoSEQ multiplex PCR. Of approximately 50,000 clones detected, 70% to 85% appear once; the ten largest clones hold 7.6%. The sequence was collected from a human donor in a cohort sampled during active COVID-19. The sample taken for sequencing was peripheral blood. The chain employs TRBV7-2 and TRBJ1-2, with D possibly matching TRBD1 (6 bases). CDR3 in amino acids: CASSLDGTKYGYTF. The CDR3 nucleotides are TGTGCCAGCAGCTTAGACGGGACAAAGTATGGCTACACCTTC.